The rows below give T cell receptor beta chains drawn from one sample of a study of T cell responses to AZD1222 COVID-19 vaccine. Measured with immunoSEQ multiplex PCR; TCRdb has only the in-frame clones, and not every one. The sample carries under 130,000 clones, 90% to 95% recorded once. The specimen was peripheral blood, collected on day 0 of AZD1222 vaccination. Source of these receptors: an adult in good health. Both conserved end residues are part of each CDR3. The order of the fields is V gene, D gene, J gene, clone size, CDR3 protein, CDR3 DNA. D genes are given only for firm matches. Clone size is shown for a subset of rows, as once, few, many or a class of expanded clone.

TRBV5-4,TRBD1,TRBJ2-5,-,CASSLDRVQETQYF,TGTGCCAGCAGCTTAGACAGGGTACAAGAGACCCAGTACTTC
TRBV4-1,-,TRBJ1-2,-,CASSQGIQGTWGYTF,TGCGCCAGCAGCCAAGGTATTCAGGGGACATGGGGCTACACCTTC
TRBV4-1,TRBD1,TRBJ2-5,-,CASSQGDRKYQETQYF,TGCGCCAGCAGCCAAGGGGACAGGAAGTACCAAGAGACCCAGTACTTC
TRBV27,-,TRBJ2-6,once,CASRHSWGSGANVLTF,TGTGCCAGCAGACACAGCTGGGGGTCTGGGGCCAACGTCCTGACTTTC
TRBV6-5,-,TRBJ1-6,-,CAVPRTGTGNSPLHF,TGTGCCGTTCCAAGGACCGGGACGGGTAATTCACCCCTCCACTTT
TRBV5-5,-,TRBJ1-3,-,CASSPSIQGIRGNTIYF,TGTGCCAGCAGCCCGAGCATCCAGGGAATCAGAGGAAACACCATATATTTT
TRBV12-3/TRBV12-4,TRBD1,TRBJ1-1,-,CASSWTGGTEAFF,TGTGCCAGCAGCTGGACAGGGGGCACTGAAGCTTTCTTT
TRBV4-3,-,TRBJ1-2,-,CASSQGTEVDGYTF,TGCGCCAGCAGCCAAGGGACAGAAGTGGATGGCTACACCTTC
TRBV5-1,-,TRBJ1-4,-,CASSPGGMGEKLFF,TGCGCCAGCAGCCCGGGGGGGATGGGTGAAAAACTGTTTTTT
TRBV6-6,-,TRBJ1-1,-,CASSYTGPNEAFF,TGTGCCAGCAGTTACACGGGACCTAATGAAGCTTTCTTT
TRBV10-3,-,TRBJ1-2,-,CAIREGEGPYGYTF,TGTGCCATCAGAGAGGGGGAGGGTCCATATGGCTACACCTTC
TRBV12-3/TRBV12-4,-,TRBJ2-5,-,CASTYRHGTQYF,TGTGCCAGCACTTACCGGCATGGGACCCAGTACTTC
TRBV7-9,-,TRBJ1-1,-,CASSLEFTVNTEAFF,TGTGCCAGCAGCTTAGAGTTTACAGTCAACACTGAAGCTTTCTTT
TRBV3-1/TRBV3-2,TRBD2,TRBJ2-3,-,CASSQDVSWERGIADTQYF,TGTGCCAGCAGCCAAGATGTTAGTTGGGAGCGGGGGATCGCAGATACGCAGTATTTT
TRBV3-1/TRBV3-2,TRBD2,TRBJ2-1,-,CASSQGWTSGRRSEQFF,TGTGCCAGCAGCCAAGGTTGGACTAGCGGGAGGCGGAGTGAGCAGTTCTTC
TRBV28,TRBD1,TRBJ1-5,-,CATYPGQGYSNQPQHF,TGTGCCACCTACCCCGGACAGGGCTATAGCAATCAGCCCCAGCATTTT
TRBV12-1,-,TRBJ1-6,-,CASSEDRGHGSYNSPLHF,TGTGCCAGCAGCGAGGACAGGGGGCATGGTTCCTATAATTCACCCCTCCACTTT